These 9 T cell receptor beta chains were sequenced from one sample in a study of technical replicates of blood from several donors. Here immunoSEQ multiplex PCR was the method, and the copy in TCRdb shows in-frame clones only, minus some. The repertoire includes about 79,000 clones, 75% to 95% of them detected once, and 0.3% to 0.45% sits in the top ten. Sequenced input: T cells isolated from PBMCs. These receptors all come from a human donor in good health. Some clones in this sample may be carry-over from other donors' samples.

This sequence joins TRBV30 and TRBJ1-6, with 8 bases aligning to TRBD1. The CDR3 loop spans 16 amino acids. V lost 2 bases and J lost 5; bases outside the gene matches: 8. The germline CDR1 and CDR2 sequences are GTSNPN and SVGIG (reference sequence). The CDR3 coding sequence is TGTGCCTGGAGTCGGGGGACAGGCGTCAATAATTCACCCCTCCACTTT. Encoded protein: CAWSRGTGVNNSPLHF. Supplemented by reference TRBV30 and TRBJ1-6, the full variable domain reads SQTIHQWPATLVQPVGSPLSLECTVEGTSNPNLYWYRQAAGRGLQLLFYSVGIGQISSEVPQNLSASRPQDRQFILSSKKLLLSDSGFYLCAWSRGTGVNNSPLHFGNGTRLTVT.

This chain uses TRBV5-1 with TRBJ1-1; no reliable D call. V lost 2 bases, J lost 1 base, and 6 bases lay in between. The CDR3 sequence is 13 residues long. Germline V gene sequence: CDR1 SGHRS, CDR2 YFSETQ. The CDR3, as DNA: TGCGCCAGCAGCTTAGAACAGAACACTGAAGCTTTCTTT. The encoded protein is CASSLEQNTEAFF.

The chain joins TRBV7-8 to TRBJ2-7; 8 nucleotides line up with TRBD2. Trimming removed 8 bases from V and 5 bases from J; junction bases left unmatched: 11. The CDR3 runs 14 residues. Germline V CDR1 and CDR2: SGHVS, FQNEAQ. CDR3 in amino acids: CASAAGARIHEQYF. As DNA, the CDR3 is TGTGCCAGCGCAGCGGGAGCCAGGATCCACGAGCAGTACTTC.

This clone occurred once. V usage is TRBV5-6 and J usage is TRBJ1-3; perhaps TRBD1 as D (6 bases). Trimming shortened V by 4 bases and J by 0 bases, and 8 bases separated the two germline ends. Germline lookup yields CDR1 SGHDT and CDR2 YYEEEE. The CDR3 is 14 amino acids. The CDR3 loop reads CASSGQNSGNTIYF. CDR3 nucleotides: TGTGCCAGCAGCGGACAGAACTCTGGAAACACCATATATTTT.

V and J are TRBV14 and TRBJ1-1, with D tentatively TRBD1 (6 bases). Germline lookup yields CDR1 SGHDN and CDR2 FVKESK. The V end was cut by 1 base, the J end by 5 bases, with 11 bases between. CDR3 length: 14 amino acids. This CDR3 is CASSQVGGGTEAFF. DNA for the CDR3: TGTGCCAGCAGCCAAGTAGGGGGAGGGACTGAAGCTTTCTTT. Full variable domain (rest looked up from reference TRBV14 and TRBJ1-1): EAGVTQFPSHSVIEKGQTVTLRCDPISGHDNLYWYRRVMGKEIKFLLHFVKESKQDESGMPNNRFLAERTGGTYSTLKVQPAELEDSGVYFCASSQVGGGTEAFFGQGTRLTVV.

The chain is built from TRBV5-1 and TRBJ1-2, with 10 bases identical to TRBD1. The germline CDR1 and CDR2 sequences are SGHRS and YFSETQ. The CDR3 covers 17 residues. V was pared by 2 bases and J by 4 bases, with 11 bases of the junction left unmatched. The CDR3 loop reads CASSFARQGAYLYGYTF. In DNA form, the CDR3 reads TGCGCCAGCAGCTTTGCTAGACAGGGGGCTTACCTCTATGGCTACACCTTC.

The rearrangement links TRBV2 to TRBJ2-7, with D perhaps matching TRBD2 (5 bases). CDR1 and CDR2 from the germline V gene are SNHLY and FYNNEI. V lost 6 bases, J lost 3 bases, and 9 bases lay in between. There are 12 residues in the CDR3. CDR3 sequence (DNA): TGTGCCAGCAGACTAACTAGCTACGAGCAGTACTTC. As protein: CASRLTSYEQYF.

The chain combines TRBV18 with TRBJ2-1; TRBD1 matches 8 bases. The CDR3 runs to 15 residues. V was pared by 5 bases and J by 1 base, with 4 bases of the junction left unmatched. The germline V gene encodes CDR1 KGHSH and CDR2 LQKENI. CDR3 loop: CASSGGQGSYNEQFF. CDR3 in DNA: TGTGCCAGCTCAGGAGGACAGGGTTCCTACAATGAGCAGTTCTTC.

This sequence joins TRBV28 and TRBJ2-7; 8 bases agree with TRBD1. After removal of 4 bases from V and 2 bases from J, the junction contained 7 bases not matched to a gene. This CDR3 region has 15 residues. CDR1 is MDHEN, CDR2 SYDVKM, per germline. CDR3 DNA sequence: TGTGCCAGCAGTTCTCCCGGGACAGGACCCTACGAGCAGTACTTC. Its protein is CASSSPGTGPYEQYF. Looking up the rest from reference TRBV28 and TRBJ2-7 gives the full variable domain: DVKVTQSSRYLVKRTGEKVFLECVQDMDHENMFWYRQDPGLGLRLIYFSYDVKMKEKGDIPEGYSVSREKKERFSLILESASTNQTSMYLCASSSPGTGPYEQYFGPGTRLTVT.